Below are 16 T cell receptor beta chains sequenced from a single sample in a study of blood T cell repertoires in COVID-19. Profiling relied on immunoSEQ multiplex PCR, and the TCRdb table lists in-frame clones only, not all of them. The data show over 100,000 clones, over 65% seen once. Specimen: peripheral blood. These receptors were taken from a woman aged 60-70 years with acute or convalescent COVID-19.

The chain recombines TRBV28 with TRBJ1-5, with 9 positions matching TRBD1. Per the germline V gene, CDR1 is MDHEN and CDR2 is SYDVKM. Germline trimming cut 5 bases from V and 4 bases from J; bases unmatched to any gene: 6. The CDR3 totals 15 residues. The CDR3 DNA follows: TGTGCCAGCAGTCTGGGACAGGGTATGAATCAGCCCCAGCATTTT. Translation gives CASSLGQGMNQPQHF.

The J gene is TRBJ2-7, the V gene TRBV10-2; D perhaps matches TRBD2 (5 bases). Deletions cut 6 bases from V and 1 base from J, with 7 bases between. The length of the CDR3 is 12 residues. Germline V gene lookup returns CDR1 WSHSY and CDR2 SAAADI. The CDR3 protein is CASSTGSYEQYF. Written as DNA, the CDR3 is TGCGCCAGCAGCACGGGGTCCTACGAGCAGTACTTC.

This clone was observed a single time. This sequence joins TRBV5-6 and TRBJ2-2, with 7 bases identical to TRBD1. V was pared by 0 bases and J by 3 bases, with 2 bases of the junction left unmatched. Germline lookup yields CDR1 SGHDT and CDR2 YYEEEE. The CDR3 has 15 amino acids. The CDR3 sequence: CASSLGQGDTGELFF. CDR3 nucleotides: TGTGCCAGCAGCTTGGGACAGGGAGACACCGGGGAGCTGTTTTTT.

The chain couples TRBV15 to TRBJ1-4; D perhaps matches TRBD1 (5 bases). This CDR3 region has 15 residues. Germline CDR1 and CDR2: LNHNV and YYDKDF (reference sequence). The V end lost 1 base, the J end lost 0 bases, and 6 bases lay between the germline ends. DNA of the CDR3: TGTGCCACCAGCAGAGGGGGGGCAACTAATGAAAAACTGTTTTTT. Translated: CATSRGGATNEKLFF.

This chain uses TRBV14 with TRBJ2-7; a weak D match, TRBD2 (6 bases). CDR3 length: 16 amino acids. The germline CDR1 and CDR2 sequences are SGHDN and FVKESK. Trimming shortened V by 0 bases and J by 4 bases, and 16 bases separated the two germline ends. This CDR3 reads CASSQDRAGRRYEQYF. The DNA of the CDR3 is TGTGCCAGCAGCCAAGATCGGGCGGGACGAAGGTACGAGCAGTACTTC. Using reference TRBV14 and TRBJ2-7 for the parts outside the CDR3, the full variable domain is EAGVTQFPSHSVIEKGQTVTLRCDPISGHDNLYWYRRVMGKEIKFLLHFVKESKQDESGMPNNRFLAERTGGTYSTLKVQPAELEDSGVYFCASSQDRAGRRYEQYFGPGTRLTVT.

The chain recombines TRBV7-9 with TRBJ2-7; D remains unclear. Germline V gene sequence: CDR1 SEHNR, CDR2 FQNEAQ (reference sequence). The CDR3 is made up of 12 amino acids. The V gene lost 5 bases and the J gene lost 7 bases, with 12 bases spanning the gap. CDR3 region: CASSTPPGEQYF. DNA of the CDR3: TGTGCCAGCAGCACCCCCCCCGGGGAGCAGTACTTC.

This clone showed up just a few times. The CDR3: CASSLSGGETQYF. DNA of the CDR3: TGTGCCAGCAGCTTATCGGGAGGAGAGACCCAGTACTTC. The gene calls are TRBV7-2 and TRBJ2-5; TRBD2 matches 7 bases. The CDR3 extends over 13 amino acids. Germline V gene data show CDR1 as SGHTA and CDR2 as FQGNSA. After removal of 2 bases from V and 4 bases from J, the junction contained 1 base not matched to a gene.

The J gene is TRBJ2-2, the V gene TRBV2; D is possibly TRBD2 (5 bases). The germline V gene has CDR1 SNHLY and CDR2 FYNNEI. The CDR3 sequence is 13 residues long. The V end lost 8 bases, the J end lost 7 bases, and 14 bases lay between the germline ends. CDR3 sequence reads: CASLVEAGGELFF. The DNA for the CDR3 is TGTGCCAGCCTCGTTGAGGCGGGCGGGGAGCTGTTTTTT. Full variable domain (remainder filled in from reference TRBV2 and TRBJ2-2): EPEVTQTPSHQVTQMGQEVILRCVPISNHLYFYWYRQILGQKVEFLVSFYNNEISEKSEIFDDQFSVERPDGSNFTLKIRSTKLEDSAMYFCASLVEAGGELFFGEGSRLTVL.

This clone was picked up a small number of times. The chain is built from TRBV18 and TRBJ1-3; D not resolved. The V gene lost 4 bases and the J gene lost 0 bases, with 16 bases spanning the gap. This CDR3 comprises 17 residues. In germline, CDR1 is KGHSH, CDR2 LQKENI. CDR3 sequence reads: CASSHPGGGTSGNTIYF. CDR3 bases: TGTGCCAGCTCACACCCGGGAGGAGGCACCTCTGGAAACACCATATATTTT.

V and J are TRBV19 and TRBJ1-2, with 7 bases fitting TRBD1. The V segment lost 5 bases and the J segment 1 base; nucleotides outside the gene matches: 7. There are 15 residues in the CDR3. CDR1 and CDR2 (germline): LNHDA, SQIVND (reference sequence). The CDR3 DNA reads as TGTGCCAGTAGTTCGCCGGGACAGAGTAACTATGGCTACACCTTC. This translates into CASSSPGQSNYGYTF. The full variable domain, completed using reference TRBV19 and TRBJ1-2, is DGGITQSPKYLFRKEGQNVTLSCEQNLNHDAMYWYRQDPGQGLRLIYYSQIVNDFQKGDIAEGYSVSREKKESFPLTVTSAQKNPTAFYLCASSSPGQSNYGYTFGSGTRLTVV.

This clone was seen a few times. The rearrangement joins TRBV19 to TRBJ1-2; 9 nucleotides line up with TRBD1. Unmatched junction bases numbered 6, after V lost 6 bases and J lost 1 base. Germline V gene sequence: CDR1 LNHDA, CDR2 SQIVND (reference sequence). The CDR3 totals 15 residues. The CDR3 nucleotides are TGTGCCAGTAGCCGTCCGGGACAGGGTAACTATGGCTACACCTTC. Its protein product is CASSRPGQGNYGYTF.

The genes are TRBV7-6 and TRBJ2-7; tentative D call: TRBD2 (6 bases). Looked up from germline, CDR1 is SGHVS and CDR2 is FNYEAQ. Trimming cost V 0 bases and J 1 base, with 19 bases left between them. The CDR3 is 18 amino acids. The CDR3 loop reads CASSLAGRKLPGSYEQYF. The CDR3 region has the DNA TGTGCCAGCAGCTTAGCAGGGAGGAAGCTTCCGGGGTCCTACGAGCAGTACTTC.

Concerning this clone itself: Other DNA variants within this sample encode the same CDR3. The chain uses TRBV19 and TRBJ2-7, with 11 bases fitting TRBD2. Germline V gene lookup returns CDR1 LNHDA and CDR2 SQIVND (reference sequence). There are 13 residues in the CDR3. V was clipped by 10 bases and J by 2 bases; unmatched bases: 4. CDR3 sequence reads: CATRLAGTYEQYF. CDR3 nucleotide sequence: TGTGCCACTCGACTAGCGGGGACCTACGAGCAGTACTTC.

The rearrangement joins TRBV10-3 to TRBJ2-3, with TRBD2 as a possible D gene (7 bases). Germline loops: CDR1 ENHRY, CDR2 SYGVKD. V lost 6 bases, J lost 2 bases, and 12 bases lay in between. This CDR3 has 14 residues. The CDR3 DNA follows: TGTGCCATCAGGCGGGGGCCGGACACAGATACGCAGTATTTT. Residues: CAIRRGPDTDTQYF.

V usage is TRBV9 and J usage is TRBJ2-1; 9 nucleotides match TRBD2. Germline loops: CDR1 SGDLS, CDR2 YYNGEE. V shed 2 bases and J 8 bases; nucleotides not matched to a gene: 8. The CDR3 contains 15 residues. CDR3 loop: CASSVAGLARYEQFF. As DNA, the CDR3 is TGTGCCAGCAGCGTTGCGGGACTAGCAAGGTATGAGCAGTTCTTC.

This clone occurred once. This specimen includes other DNA sequences encoding the same CDR3. The rearrangement uses TRBV5-4 and TRBJ2-1; 8 nucleotides line up with TRBD2. CDR1 and CDR2 from the germline V gene are SGHNT and YYREEE (reference sequence). The CDR3 contains 15 residues. J lost 0 bases, V lost 4 bases, and 3 bases had no gene match. The CDR3 sequence: CASSPSGSSYNEQFF. In nucleotides, the CDR3 is TGTGCCAGCAGCCCAAGCGGGAGCTCCTACAATGAGCAGTTCTTC. The complete variable domain, with remaining parts taken from reference TRBV5-4 and TRBJ2-1, reads ETGVTQSPTHLIKTRGQQVTLRCSSQSGHNTVSWYQQALGQGPQFIFQYYREEENGRGNFPPRFSGLQFPNYSSELNVNALELDDSALYLCASSPSGSSYNEQFFGPGTRLTVL.